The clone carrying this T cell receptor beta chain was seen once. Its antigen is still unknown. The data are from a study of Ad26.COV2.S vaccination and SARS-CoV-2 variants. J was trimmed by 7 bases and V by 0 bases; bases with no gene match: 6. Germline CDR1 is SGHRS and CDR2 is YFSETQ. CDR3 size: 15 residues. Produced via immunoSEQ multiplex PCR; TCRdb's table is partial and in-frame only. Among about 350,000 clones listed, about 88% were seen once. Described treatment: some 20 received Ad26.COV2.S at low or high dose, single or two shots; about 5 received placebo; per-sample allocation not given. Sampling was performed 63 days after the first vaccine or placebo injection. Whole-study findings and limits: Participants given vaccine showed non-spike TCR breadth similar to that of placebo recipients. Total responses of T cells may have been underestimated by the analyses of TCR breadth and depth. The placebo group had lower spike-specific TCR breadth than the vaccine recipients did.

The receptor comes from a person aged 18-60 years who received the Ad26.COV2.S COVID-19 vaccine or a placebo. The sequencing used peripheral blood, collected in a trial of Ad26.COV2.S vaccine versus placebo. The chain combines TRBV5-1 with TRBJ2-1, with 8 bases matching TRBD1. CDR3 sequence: CASSLVSGGRNEQFF. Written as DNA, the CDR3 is TGCGCCAGCAGCTTGGTTTCAGGGGGCAGGAATGAGCAGTTCTTC.